This TCR beta chain was identified in a study of blood T cell repertoires in COVID-19. Study as a whole: Spain, Italy and the United States supplied samples that represented acute and convalescent COVID-19. T cells, B-cell-depleted T cells, or PBMCs provided the cDNA or gDNA that served as material.

With 4 bases clipped from V and 6 bases from J, the junction kept 6 bases outside the gene matches. The CDR3 is 13 residues long. Per the germline V gene, CDR1 is SGHRS and CDR2 is YFSETQ. Original data processing: It was from reference gene primer amplification that nucleated cell counts were estimated. This table comes from immunoSEQ multiplex PCR, and its TCRdb copy is limited to in-frame clones, with some not included. Clonal size and the V and J genes are those of that table, whereas D and trimming came from the DNA. The profile shows some 400,000 clones, about 88% of them singletons. The clonotype comes from a human donor in a cohort sampled during active COVID-19. The V gene is TRBV5-1, the J gene TRBJ1-2; 7 positions agree with TRBD1. Sequences were obtained from peripheral blood. CDR3 DNA: TGCGCCAGCAGCCTCTATACAGGGGATGGCTACACCTTC. It is translated as CASSLYTGDGYTF.